The clone carrying this T cell receptor (beta chain) has only a few counts. Its antigen is unidentified. Germline CDR1 reads SGDLS; CDR2 reads YYNGEE. This CDR3 is built from 14 residues. V gave up 4 bases and J gave up 0 bases, with 9 bases separating them. The data stem from a study of human T cells and chemical hapten exposure. Findings and limits, study-wide: Expanded TCRs made up significantly more big CDR3 similarity clusters than controls did.

Sample time point: patch test 3, about 24 weeks after DPC sensitization. Indicated treatment: therapeutic diphenylcyclopropenone sensitization with weekly scalp DPC. TCRdb re-analysed the RACE reads in MiXCR, keeping a single row per CDR3 protein. This sample has 50,000 to 75,000 distinct CDR3 sequences, with roughly 11% found just once. The source was whole blood, collected in connection with sensitization to the hapten diphenylcyclopropenone (DPC). The V call is TRBV9, the J call TRBJ2-3, with unresolved D. This clonotype was obtained from a woman in her twenties or thirties with alopecia areata. Some clones in this sample may be carry-over from other donors' samples. The CDR3 region has the DNA TGTGCCAGCAGCCCAATGACTAGCACAGATACGCAGTATTTT. This codes for CASSPMTSTDTQYF.